This TCR beta chain originates from a study of cytomegalovirus exposure and HLA in healthy donors. The PCR had 60 Vbeta and 13 Jbeta primers. Clones were sequenced by immunoSEQ multiplex PCR, and TCRdb holds only the in-frame ones, with some missing. The table has roughly 51,000 clones, 81% seen once. V lost 4 bases, J lost 7 bases, and 14 bases stayed unmatched. In germline, CDR1 is SGHNT, CDR2 YYREEE (reference sequence). There are 15 residues in the CDR3. The V and J genes are TRBV5-4 and TRBJ2-7, with 7 bases matching TRBD1. This TCR came from a boy between 5 and 17 years old in good health and CMV-seropositive. The sequencing sample was made of PBMCs. The CDR3 bases are TGTGCCAGCAGCCGCGAAAGGGACAGTCACGGTGAGCAGTACTTC. Residues: CASSRERDSHGEQYF.